What follows are 9 T cell receptor beta chains derived from one specimen sequenced in a study of T cells in women clearing cervical HPV infection. Method: immunoSEQ multiplex PCR; TCRdb's copy keeps in-frame clones and lacks some. The sample is made up of 44,000 or so clones, and the top ten hold approximately 0.9% of it. The sequencing input was blood buffy coat. These TCRs come from a woman between 18 and 69 years old with a cervical HPV16 infection that either progressed to CIN3+ or cleared (not recorded which).

As to this clone: Read coverage stops 3 residues before the CDR3 terminus; the germline J gene supplies the remainder. The chain couples TRBV6-4 to TRBJ2-3; 8 bases fit TRBD1. The length of the CDR3 is 14 residues. Looked up from germline, CDR1 is MRHNA and CDR2 is SNTAGT. V lost 0 bases and J lost 4; bases outside the gene matches: 0. The CDR3 DNA, read in part, is TGTGCCAGCAGTGACTCGACAGGGGCAGATACG. It codes for CASSDSTGADT. The whole CDR3 region reads CASSDSTGADTQYF.

Worth noting for this clone: The CDR3 extends 3 residues past the end of the read, so its final part is completed from the germline J gene. This chain connects TRBV19 to TRBJ1-1, with TRBD1 matching 7 bases. Losses at the gene ends were 5 bases for V and 1 base for J; bases not matched to a gene: 4. The germline gives CDR1 LNHDA, CDR2 SQIVND (reference sequence). This CDR3 has 14 residues. The CDR3 here is CASSAYRGNTEAFF. The CDR3 bases that were read are TGTGCCAGTAGTGCCTACAGGGGGAACACTGAA.

Comments on this clone: The read halts 3 residues ahead of the CDR3 end, with the missing end drawn from the germline J gene. V usage is TRBV12-3 or TRBV12-4 and J usage is TRBJ2-1; 9 bases match TRBD1. The CDR3 runs 16 residues. V was pared by 6 bases and J by 6 bases, with 12 bases of the junction left unmatched. This CDR3 reads CASSPPGTGLVNEQFF. The part of the CDR3 DNA that was read is TGTGCCAGCAGCCCCCCTGGGACAGGGTTAGTCAATGAG.

Notes on this clone: The CDR3 end is not reached by the read, which stops 3 residues before it; the germline J gene fills it in. The chain employs TRBV19 and TRBJ1-1, with D unclear. V was shortened by 5 bases and J by 3 bases, with 7 bases between the two germline ends. The CDR3 spans 12 residues. Germline values: CDR1 LNHDA, CDR2 SQIVND (reference sequence). The CDR3 bases that were read are TGTGCCAGTAGTCAGGTACACACTGAA. It codes for CASSQVHTE. From start to end, the CDR3 is CASSQVHTEAFF.

A word on this clone: Read coverage stops 3 residues before the CDR3 terminus; the germline J gene supplies the remainder. V is TRBV5-1 and J is TRBJ1-1; D is possibly TRBD1 (5 bases). The CDR3 loop spans 14 amino acids. Trimming took 0 bases from V and 6 from J, leaving 12 bases between them. The V gene's germline CDR1 is SGHRS and CDR2 YFSETQ. CDR3 sequence: CASSLAYMGPEAFF. The DNA read from the CDR3 is TGCGCCAGCAGCTTGGCCTATATGGGGCCTGAA.

Points on this clone: Read data end 3 residues before the CDR3 end; the end is taken from the germline J gene. The rearrangement uses TRBV5-1 and TRBJ2-7; 8 positions match TRBD2. This CDR3 region has 13 residues. V gave up 4 bases and J gave up 2 bases; unmatched junction bases: 2. CDR1 and CDR2 from the germline V gene are SGHRS and YFSETQ. The covered CDR3 bases are TGCGCCAGCAGCCCCGGGGGGGCCTACGAG. This translates into CASSPGGAYE. The CDR3 in full is CASSPGGAYEQYF.

As to this clone: The read comes to an end 3 residues before the CDR3 does, leaving the germline J gene to fill in the end. The chain has TRBV30 and TRBJ1-6; D is ambiguous. Trimming stripped 2 bases from V and 2 bases from J, with 10 bases between. The V gene's germline CDR1 is GTSNPN and CDR2 SVGIG (reference sequence). The CDR3 contains 15 residues. The chain's CDR3 is CAWSRGGPYNSPLHF. The CDR3 bases that were read are TGTGCCTGGAGTAGAGGAGGGCCCTATAATTCACCC.

Concerning this clone itself: The read comes to an end 3 residues before the CDR3 does, leaving the germline J gene to fill in the end. The gene calls are TRBV5-1 and TRBJ1-6; maybe TRBD1 (5 bases). Germline lookup yields CDR1 SGHRS and CDR2 YFSETQ. V lost 4 bases, J lost 7 bases, and 18 bases lay in between. The CDR3 has 16 residues. CDR3 sequence: CASSTAGPGGNSPLHF. The sequenced CDR3 bases are TGCGCCAGCAGCACAGCGGGACCGGGAGGAAATTCACCC. The whole variable domain, filled in from reference TRBV5-1 and TRBJ1-6, reads KAGVTQTPRYLIKTRGQQVTLSCSPISGHRSVSWYQQTPGQGLQFLFEYFSETQRNKGNFPGRFSGRQFSNSRSEMNVSTLELGDSALYLCASSTAGPGGNSPLHFGNGTRLTVT.

On this clone itself: The CDR3 extends 3 residues past the end of the read, so its final part is completed from the germline J gene. This chain connects TRBV5-1 to TRBJ2-7; possible D gene TRBD2, 5 bases. CDR1 is SGHRS and CDR2 is YFSETQ in the germline V gene. The CDR3 sequence is 14 residues long. V was pared by 0 bases and J by 3 bases, with 10 bases between. CDR3 amino acids: CASSLERVGYEQYF. The sequenced part of the CDR3 DNA is TGCGCCAGCAGCTTGGAGAGGGTCGGCTACGAG.